The rows below give T cell receptor beta chains drawn from one sample of a study of PD-1 blockade in classical Hodgkin lymphoma. Data came from immunoSEQ multiplex PCR; TCRdb stores just in-frame clones and leaves some out. The data contain several thousand clones, 70% to 85% of them singletons. The sequencing input was CD8+ T cells from blood. These receptors originate from a human donor with classical Hodgkin lymphoma. Each CDR3 is given with its conserved first and last residue.

V gene: TRBV5-1
CDR3 length: 15
J gene: TRBJ2-5
CDR3 protein: CASSSSGSTQETQYF

V gene: TRBV7-9
CDR3 length: 18
J gene: TRBJ2-7
CDR3 protein: CASSLPPSGSFGSYEQYF

V gene: TRBV7-3
CDR3 length: 15
J gene: TRBJ2-7
CDR3 protein: CASSLEGQGTYEQYF

V gene: TRBV4-3
CDR3 length: 14
J gene: TRBJ2-7
CDR3 protein: CASSHQQGFYEQYF

V gene: TRBV19
CDR3 length: 12
J gene: TRBJ1-1
CDR3 protein: CASSPDSTEAFF

V gene: TRBV4-1
CDR3 length: 14
J gene: TRBJ1-5
CDR3 protein: CASSQESVNQPQHF

V gene: TRBV25-1
CDR3 length: 11
J gene: TRBJ1-2
CDR3 protein: CASSESRGYTF

V gene: TRBV11-2
CDR3 length: 14
J gene: TRBJ2-7
CDR3 protein: CASSLGGGGYEQYF

V gene: TRBV9
CDR3 length: 16
J gene: TRBJ2-7
CDR3 protein: CASSASGLAGVGEQYF

V gene: TRBV29-1
CDR3 length: 13
J gene: TRBJ2-5
CDR3 protein: CSVEGATQETQYF

V gene: TRBV9
CDR3 length: 14
J gene: TRBJ2-5
CDR3 protein: CASSVVGAKETQYF

V gene: TRBV9
CDR3 length: 15
J gene: TRBJ2-5
CDR3 protein: CASSVSGGRIETQYF

V gene: TRBV4-1
CDR3 length: 15
J gene: TRBJ1-5
CDR3 protein: CASSQGQFSNQPQHF

V gene: TRBV2
CDR3 length: 16
J gene: -
CDR3 protein: CASSGLGLAGSYEQYF

V gene: TRBV5-3
CDR3 length: 13
J gene: TRBJ2-7
CDR3 protein: CARPVSGIYEQYF

V gene: TRBV9
CDR3 length: 14
J gene: TRBJ2-3
CDR3 protein: CASSAGTVTDTQYF

V gene: TRBV5-1
CDR3 length: 18
J gene: TRBJ2-3
CDR3 protein: CASSLFGRSGKRTDTQYF

V gene: TRBV6-5
CDR3 length: 12
J gene: TRBJ2-7
CDR3 protein: CASSYDGYEQYF

V gene: TRBV5-5
CDR3 length: 14
J gene: TRBJ1-4
CDR3 protein: CASSGDREGEKLFF

V gene: TRBV4-2
CDR3 length: 17
J gene: TRBJ1-5
CDR3 protein: CASSQVPQGASNQPQHF

V gene: TRBV27
CDR3 length: 15
J gene: TRBJ2-7
CDR3 protein: CASRLTGASSYEQYF

V gene: TRBV28
CDR3 length: 12
J gene: TRBJ1-2
CDR3 protein: CASSPSPGGYTF

V gene: TRBV7-6
CDR3 length: 15
J gene: TRBJ1-2
CDR3 protein: CASSSETGHLDGYTF

V gene: TRBV7-2
CDR3 length: 15
J gene: TRBJ1-5
CDR3 protein: CASSLGQGYSQPQHF

V gene: TRBV6-1
CDR3 length: 18
J gene: TRBJ2-1
CDR3 protein: CASSELAWDRGRGNEQFF

V gene: TRBV7-9
CDR3 length: 15
J gene: TRBJ2-3
CDR3 protein: CASSSDGTKADTQYF

V gene: TRBV7-8
CDR3 length: 13
J gene: TRBJ2-7
CDR3 protein: CASSLGSGIEQYF

V gene: TRBV5-4
CDR3 length: 14
J gene: TRBJ1-2
CDR3 protein: CASSLSGQGDGYTF

V gene: TRBV28
CDR3 length: 15
J gene: TRBJ2-1
CDR3 protein: CASSFGWGARNEQFF

V gene: TRBV10-1
CDR3 length: 16
J gene: TRBJ2-2
CDR3 protein: CARTPGWGTNTGELFF

V gene: TRBV5-4
CDR3 length: 15
J gene: TRBJ2-7
CDR3 protein: CASSLGTGGSYEQYF

V gene: TRBV5-4
CDR3 length: 13
J gene: TRBJ1-2
CDR3 protein: CASSLSGTSFNTF